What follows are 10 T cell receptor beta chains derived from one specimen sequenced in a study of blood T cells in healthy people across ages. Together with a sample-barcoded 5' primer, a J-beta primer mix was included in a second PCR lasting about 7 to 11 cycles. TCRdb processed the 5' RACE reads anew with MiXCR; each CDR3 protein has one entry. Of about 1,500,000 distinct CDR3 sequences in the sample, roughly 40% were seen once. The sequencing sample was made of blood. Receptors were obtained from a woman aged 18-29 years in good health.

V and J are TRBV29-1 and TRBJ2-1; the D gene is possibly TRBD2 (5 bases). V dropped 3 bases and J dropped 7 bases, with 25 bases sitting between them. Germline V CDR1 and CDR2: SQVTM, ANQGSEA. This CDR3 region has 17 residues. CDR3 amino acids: CSVEGSALGANQNEQFF. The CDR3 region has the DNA TGCAGCGTTGAGGGGTCCGCACTAGGTGCCAATCAGAATGAGCAGTTCTTC.

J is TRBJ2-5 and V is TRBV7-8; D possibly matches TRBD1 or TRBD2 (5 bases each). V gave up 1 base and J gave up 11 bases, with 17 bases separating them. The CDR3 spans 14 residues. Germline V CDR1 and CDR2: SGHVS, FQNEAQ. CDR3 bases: TGTGCCAGCAGCTTAGAGGGCAGGGCGAGGGAGCAGTACTTC. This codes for CASSLEGRAREQYF.

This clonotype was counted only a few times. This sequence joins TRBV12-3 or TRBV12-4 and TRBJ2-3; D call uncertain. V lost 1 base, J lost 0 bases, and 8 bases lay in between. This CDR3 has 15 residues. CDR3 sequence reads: CASSLVEQSTDTQYF. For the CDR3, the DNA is TGTGCCAGCAGTTTAGTGGAACAGAGCACAGATACGCAGTATTTT.

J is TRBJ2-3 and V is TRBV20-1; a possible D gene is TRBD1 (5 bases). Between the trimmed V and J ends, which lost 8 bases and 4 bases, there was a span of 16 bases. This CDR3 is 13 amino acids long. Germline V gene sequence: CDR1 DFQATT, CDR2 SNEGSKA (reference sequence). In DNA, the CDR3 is TGCAGTACTGAAGGGGTTGGGGCAGATACGCAGTATTTT. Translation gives CSTEGVGADTQYF.

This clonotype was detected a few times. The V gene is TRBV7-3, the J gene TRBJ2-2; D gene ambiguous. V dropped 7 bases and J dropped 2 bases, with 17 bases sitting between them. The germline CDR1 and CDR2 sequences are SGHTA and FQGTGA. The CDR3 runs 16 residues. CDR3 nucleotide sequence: TGTGCCAGCACCCCCCAGTCGACTGGCAACACCGGGGAGCTGTTTTTT. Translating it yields CASTPQSTGNTGELFF.

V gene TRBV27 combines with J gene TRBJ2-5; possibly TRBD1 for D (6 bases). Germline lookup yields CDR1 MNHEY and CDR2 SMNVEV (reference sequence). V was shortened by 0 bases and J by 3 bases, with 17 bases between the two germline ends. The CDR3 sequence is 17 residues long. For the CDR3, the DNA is TGTGCCAGCAGTTTATCGAGGGACAAACTGTTTAAAGAGACCCAGTACTTC. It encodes CASSLSRDKLFKETQYF.

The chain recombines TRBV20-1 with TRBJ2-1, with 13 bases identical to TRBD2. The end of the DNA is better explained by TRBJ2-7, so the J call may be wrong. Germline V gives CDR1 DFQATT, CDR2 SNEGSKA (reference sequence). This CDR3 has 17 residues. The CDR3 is CSARETSGGPSYNEQYF. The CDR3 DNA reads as TGCAGTGCTAGAGAGACTAGCGGGGGGCCCTCCTACAATGAGCAGTACTTC.

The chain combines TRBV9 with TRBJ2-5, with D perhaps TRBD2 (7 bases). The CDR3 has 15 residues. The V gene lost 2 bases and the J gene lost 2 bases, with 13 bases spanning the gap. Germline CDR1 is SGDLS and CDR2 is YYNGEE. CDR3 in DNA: TGTGCCAGCAGCGTCGGCAGGGGAGGGCAAGAGACCCAGTACTTC. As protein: CASSVGRGGQETQYF.

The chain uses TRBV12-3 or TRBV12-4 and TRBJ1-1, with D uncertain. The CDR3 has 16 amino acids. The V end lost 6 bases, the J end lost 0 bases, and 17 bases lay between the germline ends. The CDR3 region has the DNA TGTGCCAGCAGCCTTAGCCCCTTGGGAATGAACACTGAAGCTTTCTTT. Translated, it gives CASSLSPLGMNTEAFF.

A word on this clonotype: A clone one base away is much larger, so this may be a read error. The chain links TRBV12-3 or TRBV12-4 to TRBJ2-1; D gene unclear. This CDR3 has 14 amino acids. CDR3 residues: CAGSARSSYNEQFF. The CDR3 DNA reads TGTGCCGGCAGTGCTAGGAGCTCCTACAATGAGCAGTTCTTC.